These T cell receptor beta chains were read from a single sample in a study of shared clonotypes between healthy human individuals. The data were produced by immunoSEQ multiplex PCR, yet TCRdb's version contains in-frame clones alone and is incomplete. The data show under 700,000 clones, 85% to 95% seen once. The sample comprised naive CD8+ T cells sorted from blood. The origin of the receptors is a woman under 40 in good health. Both conserved end residues are part of each CDR3. A D gene is named only where the DNA matches it firmly. Some rows mark clone size as missing; the rest say once, few, many or name a class of expanded clone.

abundance: NA; d_gene: NA; len: 11; v_gene: TRBV7-9; j_gene: TRBJ2-7; CDR3nt: TGTGCCAGCAGCCCCGACGACGAGCAGTACTTC; CDR3aa: CASSPDDEQYF
abundance: once; d_gene: TRBD1; len: 14; v_gene: TRBV5-4; j_gene: TRBJ2-7; CDR3nt: TGTGCCAGCAGCTTGGAGGGGGCTTTCTACGAGCAGTACTTC; CDR3aa: CASSLEGAFYEQYF
abundance: once; d_gene: NA; len: 12; v_gene: TRBV27; j_gene: TRBJ2-3; CDR3nt: TGTGCCAGCAGTTTATTGGCAGATACGCAGTATTTT; CDR3aa: CASSLLADTQYF
abundance: NA; d_gene: NA; len: 13; v_gene: TRBV5-4; j_gene: TRBJ2-1; CDR3nt: TGTGCCAGCAGCCCCGAAAGCTACAATGAGCAGTTCTTC; CDR3aa: CASSPESYNEQFF
abundance: NA; d_gene: TRBD2; len: 16; v_gene: TRBV9; j_gene: TRBJ2-1; CDR3nt: TGTGCCAGCAGCGTAACCGTAGCGGGAGAATACAATGAGCAGTTCTTC; CDR3aa: CASSVTVAGEYNEQFF
abundance: NA; d_gene: NA; len: 12; v_gene: TRBV28; j_gene: TRBJ2-7; CDR3nt: TGTGCCAGCAGTTTAATAGGTGGCGAGCAGTACTTC; CDR3aa: CASSLIGGEQYF
abundance: few; d_gene: NA; len: 14; v_gene: TRBV5-6; j_gene: TRBJ1-2; CDR3nt: TGTGCCAGCAGCCAGTCCCGGGACATTCTCGGCTACACCTTC; CDR3aa: CASSQSRDILGYTF
abundance: NA; d_gene: NA; len: 15; v_gene: TRBV11-1; j_gene: TRBJ1-1; CDR3nt: TGTGCCAGCAGCTCCCCGCCCGGTAGTCCGCCAAAAGCTTTCTTT; CDR3aa: CASSSPPGSPPKAFF
abundance: NA; d_gene: NA; len: 11; v_gene: TRBV29-1; j_gene: TRBJ1-1; CDR3nt: TGCAGCGTTGAAGAAAATACTGAAGCTTTCTTT; CDR3aa: CSVEENTEAFF
abundance: NA; d_gene: NA; len: 14; v_gene: TRBV28; j_gene: TRBJ2-7; CDR3nt: TGTGCCAGCAGTTTAATTACAGGGAGAACCGAGCAGTACTTC; CDR3aa: CASSLITGRTEQYF
abundance: NA; d_gene: TRBD2; len: 17; v_gene: TRBV7-8; j_gene: TRBJ2-2; CDR3nt: TGTGCCAGCAGCCCGACCCGGACTAGCGGCGATTTCGGGGAGCTGTTTTTT; CDR3aa: CASSPTRTSGDFGELFF
abundance: NA; d_gene: TRBD2; len: 16; v_gene: TRBV28; j_gene: TRBJ2-7; CDR3nt: TGTGCCAGCAGTTTTCCTAGGACTAGCGGCACCTACGAGCAGTACTTC; CDR3aa: CASSFPRTSGTYEQYF
abundance: few; d_gene: NA; len: 14; v_gene: TRBV15; j_gene: TRBJ1-1; CDR3nt: TGTGCCACCGGCTATAGGCGGGGGAACACTGAAGCTTTCTTT; CDR3aa: CATGYRRGNTEAFF
abundance: NA; d_gene: TRBD2; len: 17; v_gene: TRBV4-1; j_gene: TRBJ2-3; CDR3nt: TGCGCCAGCAGCCCCACCGGAGGACTAGTCAGCACAGATACGCAGTATTTT; CDR3aa: CASSPTGGLVSTDTQYF
abundance: NA; d_gene: NA; len: 14; v_gene: TRBV27; j_gene: TRBJ2-7; CDR3nt: TGTGCCAGCAGGGCAGCGGGCTGGGACTACGAGCAGTACTTC; CDR3aa: CASRAAGWDYEQYF
abundance: NA; d_gene: NA; len: 13; v_gene: TRBV6-5; j_gene: TRBJ2-7; CDR3nt: TGTGCCAGCAGCCCTGACAGCTCCTACGAGCAGTACTTC; CDR3aa: CASSPDSSYEQYF
abundance: NA; d_gene: NA; len: 15; v_gene: TRBV7-6; j_gene: TRBJ2-4; CDR3nt: TGTGCCAGCAGCCTATGGGATGATGCCTCAAACATTCAGTACTTC; CDR3aa: CASSLWDDASNIQYF
abundance: NA; d_gene: TRBD1; len: 13; v_gene: TRBV5-1; j_gene: TRBJ2-3; CDR3nt: TGCGCCAGCGCCCAGGGGGCGACGGATACGCAGTATTTT; CDR3aa: CASAQGATDTQYF
abundance: NA; d_gene: NA; len: 12; v_gene: TRBV5-6; j_gene: TRBJ1-2; CDR3nt: TGTGCCAGCAGCTTGGCTGTCTATGGCTACACCTTC; CDR3aa: CASSLAVYGYTF
abundance: NA; d_gene: NA; len: 14; v_gene: TRBV7-8; j_gene: TRBJ1-2; CDR3nt: TGTGCCAGCAGCTTAGAGGGCGCAGCCTATGGCTACACCTTC; CDR3aa: CASSLEGAAYGYTF
abundance: NA; d_gene: TRBD1; len: 15; v_gene: TRBV27; j_gene: TRBJ2-7; CDR3nt: TGTGCCAGCAGTTTGGTTGGGACAGGGAAATACGAGCAGTACTTC; CDR3aa: CASSLVGTGKYEQYF
abundance: NA; d_gene: NA; len: 12; v_gene: TRBV9; j_gene: TRBJ2-1; CDR3nt: TGTGCCAGCAGCGTCTCGGGCCCGGAGCAGTTCTTC; CDR3aa: CASSVSGPEQFF
abundance: NA; d_gene: TRBD2; len: 17; v_gene: TRBV13; j_gene: TRBJ2-2; CDR3nt: TGTGCCAGCAGCCCAAAGGGACTAGCGGGCGGGGCCGGGGAGCTGTTTTTT; CDR3aa: CASSPKGLAGGAGELFF
abundance: NA; d_gene: NA; len: 14; v_gene: TRBV5-1; j_gene: TRBJ2-7; CDR3nt: TGCGCCAGCAGCGCGAGAGGGAGTGTTTACGAGCAGTACTTC; CDR3aa: CASSARGSVYEQYF
abundance: NA; d_gene: NA; len: 15; v_gene: TRBV6-5; j_gene: TRBJ2-2; CDR3nt: TGTGCCAGCGGGGGGCCGGGGTGGGCCACCGCGGAGCTGTTTTTT; CDR3aa: CASGGPGWATAELFF
abundance: NA; d_gene: NA; len: 16; v_gene: TRBV11-2; j_gene: TRBJ2-4; CDR3nt: TGTGCCAGCAGCTTCGGGGATACACTAGCCAAAAACATTCAGTACTTC; CDR3aa: CASSFGDTLAKNIQYF
abundance: NA; d_gene: NA; len: 13; v_gene: TRBV27; j_gene: TRBJ2-1; CDR3nt: TGTGCCAGTCGACTAGGAATTTACAATGAGCAGTTCTTC; CDR3aa: CASRLGIYNEQFF
abundance: NA; d_gene: NA; len: 14; v_gene: TRBV30; j_gene: TRBJ2-7; CDR3nt: TGTGCCTGGAGTGTAAGTGACAAAGCCTACGAGCAGTACTTC; CDR3aa: CAWSVSDKAYEQYF
abundance: NA; d_gene: NA; len: 16; v_gene: TRBV28; j_gene: TRBJ2-7; CDR3nt: TGTGCCAGCAGTCCTATAGCGGTCCGTCGCTCCTACGAGCAGTACTTC; CDR3aa: CASSPIAVRRSYEQYF
abundance: NA; d_gene: TRBD2; len: 17; v_gene: TRBV13; j_gene: TRBJ2-7; CDR3nt: TGTGCCAGCAGCTCCCTCGGTTCTAGCGGGAGTTACTACGAGCAGTACTTC; CDR3aa: CASSSLGSSGSYYEQYF
abundance: NA; d_gene: NA; len: 16; v_gene: TRBV28; j_gene: TRBJ2-7; CDR3nt: TGTGCCAGCACCCACCCATGGGCAGGAGGAACCTACGAGCAGTACTTC; CDR3aa: CASTHPWAGGTYEQYF
abundance: NA; d_gene: NA; len: 13; v_gene: TRBV11-2; j_gene: TRBJ2-7; CDR3nt: TGTGCCAGCAGCTTATGGGCAGAATACGAGCAGTACTTC; CDR3aa: CASSLWAEYEQYF
abundance: once; d_gene: NA; len: 13; v_gene: TRBV19; j_gene: TRBJ2-7; CDR3nt: TGTGCCAGTAGTTCCTCCGAGGACGGCGAGCAGTACTTC; CDR3aa: CASSSSEDGEQYF
abundance: NA; d_gene: NA; len: 14; v_gene: TRBV7-9; j_gene: TRBJ1-1; CDR3nt: TGTGCCAGCGGACCTACAAGGATGAACACTGAAGCTTTCTTT; CDR3aa: CASGPTRMNTEAFF
abundance: NA; d_gene: NA; len: 13; v_gene: TRBV13; j_gene: TRBJ1-2; CDR3nt: TGTGCCAGCAGCGAGGGGGGAGGCTATGGCTACACCTTC; CDR3aa: CASSEGGGYGYTF
abundance: NA; d_gene: NA; len: 13; v_gene: TRBV7-9; j_gene: TRBJ2-3; CDR3nt: TGTGCCAGCAGCTTCGCCTTCGCCGGGGGGCAGTATTTT; CDR3aa: CASSFAFAGGQYF
abundance: NA; d_gene: NA; len: 12; v_gene: TRBV9; j_gene: TRBJ1-2; CDR3nt: TGTGCCAGCAGCACCGGACAAGAAGTGTACACCTTC; CDR3aa: CASSTGQEVYTF
abundance: NA; d_gene: NA; len: 12; v_gene: TRBV28; j_gene: TRBJ1-2; CDR3nt: TGTGCCAGCAGTTTAACGGTTGATGGCTACACCTTC; CDR3aa: CASSLTVDGYTF
abundance: NA; d_gene: NA; len: 13; v_gene: TRBV7-9; j_gene: TRBJ2-1; CDR3nt: TGTGCCAGCAGCCATAGCGAGATCAATGAGCAGTTCTTC; CDR3aa: CASSHSEINEQFF
abundance: NA; d_gene: TRBD2; len: 17; v_gene: TRBV13; j_gene: TRBJ2-7; CDR3nt: TGTGCCAGCAGCCTTCGGACTAGCGGGAGTCCTGCCTACGAGCAGTACTTC; CDR3aa: CASSLRTSGSPAYEQYF
abundance: NA; d_gene: NA; len: 14; v_gene: TRBV27; j_gene: TRBJ1-5; CDR3nt: TGTGCCAGCAGTCACGGGGGCGCGGGTCAGCCCCAGCATTTT; CDR3aa: CASSHGGAGQPQHF
abundance: NA; d_gene: TRBD2; len: 18; v_gene: TRBV19; j_gene: TRBJ2-3; CDR3nt: TGTGCCAGTAGTATAGGCTGGACTAGCGGGAGTGGCGCAGATACGCAGTATTTT; CDR3aa: CASSIGWTSGSGADTQYF
abundance: few; d_gene: TRBD1; len: 12; v_gene: TRBV27; j_gene: TRBJ2-7; CDR3nt: TGTGCCAGCACGACAGGGGCGAGAGAGCAGTACTTC; CDR3aa: CASTTGAREQYF
abundance: NA; d_gene: NA; len: 14; v_gene: TRBV6-5; j_gene: TRBJ2-7; CDR3nt: TGTGCCAGCAGTTACTCGGAGGGGAGCTACGAGCAGTACTTC; CDR3aa: CASSYSEGSYEQYF
abundance: NA; d_gene: NA; len: 14; v_gene: TRBV7-9; j_gene: TRBJ2-7; CDR3nt: TGTGCCAGCAGCTTAGTCACAGTCGGGTACGAGCAGTACTTC; CDR3aa: CASSLVTVGYEQYF
abundance: NA; d_gene: TRBD2; len: 13; v_gene: TRBV2; j_gene: TRBJ2-7; CDR3nt: TGTGCCAGCTCTAGCGGGAGAACGGACGAGCAGTACTTC; CDR3aa: CASSSGRTDEQYF
abundance: NA; d_gene: TRBD1; len: 16; v_gene: TRBV4-1; j_gene: TRBJ1-2; CDR3nt: TGCGCCAGCAGCCGCTCGACAGGGGGCGGACTCTATGGCTACACCTTC; CDR3aa: CASSRSTGGGLYGYTF
abundance: NA; d_gene: NA; len: 11; v_gene: TRBV6-6; j_gene: TRBJ2-5; CDR3nt: TGTGCCAGCATGGGCCTAGGGGGAAAATACTTC; CDR3aa: CASMGLGGKYF
abundance: NA; d_gene: TRBD2; len: 18; v_gene: TRBV10-3; j_gene: TRBJ2-1; CDR3nt: TGTGCCATCAGTGAGTTGGGACAAGCGGGAGGGTCCTACAATGAGCAGTTCTTC; CDR3aa: CAISELGQAGGSYNEQFF